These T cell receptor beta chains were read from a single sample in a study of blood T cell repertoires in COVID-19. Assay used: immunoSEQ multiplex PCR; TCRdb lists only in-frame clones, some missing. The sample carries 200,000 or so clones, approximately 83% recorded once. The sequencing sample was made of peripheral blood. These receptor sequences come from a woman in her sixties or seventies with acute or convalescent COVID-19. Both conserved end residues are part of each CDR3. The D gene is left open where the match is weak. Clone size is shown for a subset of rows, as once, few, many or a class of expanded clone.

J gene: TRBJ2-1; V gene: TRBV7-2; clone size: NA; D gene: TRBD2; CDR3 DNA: TGTGCCAGCAGCTCCGTAGCGGGGTACAATGAGCAGTTCTTC; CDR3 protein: CASSSVAGYNEQFF
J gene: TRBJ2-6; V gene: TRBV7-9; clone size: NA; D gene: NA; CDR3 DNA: TGTGCCAGCAAGCAAAACAGGGAGGGTAACGTCCTGACTTTC; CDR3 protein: CASKQNREGNVLTF
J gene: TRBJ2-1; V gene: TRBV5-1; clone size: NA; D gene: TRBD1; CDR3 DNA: TGCGCCAGCAGCTTATCCAGGGGGATAGATGAGCAGTTCTTC; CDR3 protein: CASSLSRGIDEQFF
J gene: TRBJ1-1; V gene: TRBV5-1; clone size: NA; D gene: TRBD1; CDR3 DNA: TGCGCCAGCAGCTTAAGGAGACAGGGCTCGGGCACTAGTAATGAAGCTTTCTTT; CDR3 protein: CASSLRRQGSGTSNEAFF
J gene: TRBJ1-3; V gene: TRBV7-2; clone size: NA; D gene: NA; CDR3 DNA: TGTGCCAGCAGCCAACGATCCGCCGGGGGGATAGGGTTCGGAAACACCATATATTTT; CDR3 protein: CASSQRSAGGIGFGNTIYF
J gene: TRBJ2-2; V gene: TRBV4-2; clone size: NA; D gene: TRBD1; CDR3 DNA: TGTGCCAGCAGCCAAGATCCCCAACAGGGGTTTGCGAACACCGGGGAGCTGTTTTTT; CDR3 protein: CASSQDPQQGFANTGELFF
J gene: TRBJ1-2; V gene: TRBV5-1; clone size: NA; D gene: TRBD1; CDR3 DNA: TGCGCCAGCAGCCTAGACAGGGGGCGCGGGGATGGCTACACCTTC; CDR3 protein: CASSLDRGRGDGYTF
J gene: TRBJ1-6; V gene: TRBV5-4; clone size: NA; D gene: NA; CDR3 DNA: TGTGCCAGCAGCTCTCCCTTTCCCAATTCACCCCTCCACTTT; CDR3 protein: CASSSPFPNSPLHF
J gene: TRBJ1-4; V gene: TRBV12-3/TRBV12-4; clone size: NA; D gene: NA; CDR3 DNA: TGTGCCAGCAGTTTAGTACAGGGTGAAAAACTGTTTTTT; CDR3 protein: CASSLVQGEKLFF
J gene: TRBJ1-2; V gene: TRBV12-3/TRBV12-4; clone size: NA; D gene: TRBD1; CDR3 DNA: TGTGCCAGCAGCCGTGGGACAGGGTACGGCTACACCTTC; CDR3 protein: CASSRGTGYGYTF
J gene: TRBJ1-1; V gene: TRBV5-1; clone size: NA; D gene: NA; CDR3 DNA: TGCGCCAGCAGCGTCGAACAGGTGAACACTGAAGCTTTCTTT; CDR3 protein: CASSVEQVNTEAFF
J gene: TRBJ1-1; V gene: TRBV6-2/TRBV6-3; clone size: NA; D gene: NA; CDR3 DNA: TGTGCCAGCAGTCTCAAAAAGAGGACAGCTCCTATGAACACTGAAGCTTTCTTT; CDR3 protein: CASSLKKRTAPMNTEAFF
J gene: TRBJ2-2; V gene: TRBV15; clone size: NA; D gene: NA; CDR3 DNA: TGTGCCACCAGCAGAGATTCGGGTGCCGGGGAGCTGTTTTTT; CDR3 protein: CATSRDSGAGELFF
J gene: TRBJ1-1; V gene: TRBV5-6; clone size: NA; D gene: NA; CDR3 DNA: TGTGCCAGCAGCTTGGTAGGCAGGGATGAAGCTTTCTTT; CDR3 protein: CASSLVGRDEAFF
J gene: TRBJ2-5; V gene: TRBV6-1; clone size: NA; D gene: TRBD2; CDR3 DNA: TGTGCCAGCAGTGAAGTAAGGAGCGGGGGACCTCGGGAGACCCAGTACTTC; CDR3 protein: CASSEVRSGGPRETQYF
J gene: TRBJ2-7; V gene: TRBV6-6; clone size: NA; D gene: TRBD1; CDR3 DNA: TGTGCCAGCAGTCTCACGACAGGGACCTACGAGCAGTACTTC; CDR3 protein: CASSLTTGTYEQYF
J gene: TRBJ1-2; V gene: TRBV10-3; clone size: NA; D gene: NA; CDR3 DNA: TGTGCCATCAGTGAGTCTACAGTGTCCTATGGCTACACCTTC; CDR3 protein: CAISESTVSYGYTF
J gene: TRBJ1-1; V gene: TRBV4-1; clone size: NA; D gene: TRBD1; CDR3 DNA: TGCGCCAGCAGCCAGGACAGGGTGGGAGCTGAAGCTTTCTTT; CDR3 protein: CASSQDRVGAEAFF
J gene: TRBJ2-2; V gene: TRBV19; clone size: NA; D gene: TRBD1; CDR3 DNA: TGTGCCAGTAGTGGGGGACAGGTCATCGCCGGGGAGCTGTTTTTT; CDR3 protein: CASSGGQVIAGELFF
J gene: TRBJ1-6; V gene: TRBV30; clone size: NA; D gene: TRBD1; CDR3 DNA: TGTGCCTGGAGCGTCGGAGGGGGCCCTAATTCACCCCTCCACTTT; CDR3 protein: CAWSVGGGPNSPLHF
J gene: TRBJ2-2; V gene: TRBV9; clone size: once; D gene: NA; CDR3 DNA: TGTGCCAGCAGCGTTGGACAGCACACCGGGGAGCTGTTTTTT; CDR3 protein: CASSVGQHTGELFF
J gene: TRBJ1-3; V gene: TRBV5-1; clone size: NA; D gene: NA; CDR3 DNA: TGCGCCAGCAGCATCGACAGTGCTGGAAACACCATATATTTT; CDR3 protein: CASSIDSAGNTIYF
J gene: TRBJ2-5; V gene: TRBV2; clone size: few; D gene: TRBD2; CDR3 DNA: TGTGCCAGCAACCCCCCCTGGCTAGCGGGGGGTGGGGAGACCCAGTACTTC; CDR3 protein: CASNPPWLAGGGETQYF
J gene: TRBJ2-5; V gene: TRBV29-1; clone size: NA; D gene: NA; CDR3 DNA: TGCAGCGTGGCGGGACAGATCCAAGAGACCCAGTACTTC; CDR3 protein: CSVAGQIQETQYF
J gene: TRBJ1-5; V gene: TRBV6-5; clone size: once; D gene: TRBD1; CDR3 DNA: TGTGCCGGTCAGACAGGGAGCAATCAGCCCCAGCATTTT; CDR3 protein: CAGQTGSNQPQHF
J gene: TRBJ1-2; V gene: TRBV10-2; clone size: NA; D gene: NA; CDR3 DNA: TGCGCCAGCAAAAAGGACAGTTTGATTGGCTACACCTTC; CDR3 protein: CASKKDSLIGYTF
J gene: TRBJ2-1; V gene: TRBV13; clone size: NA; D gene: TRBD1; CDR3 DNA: TGTGCCAGCAGCTTCCCCCCCGACAGGGTACGGTTCTTC; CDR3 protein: CASSFPPDRVRFF
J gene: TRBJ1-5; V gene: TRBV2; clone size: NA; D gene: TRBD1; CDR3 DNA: TGTGCCAGCAGGGACCGCGGGACAGAGCCCCAGCATTTT; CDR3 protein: CASRDRGTEPQHF
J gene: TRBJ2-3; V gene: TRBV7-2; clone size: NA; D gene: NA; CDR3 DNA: TGTGCCAGCAGCTTAGGTGGGGGCCCCACAGATACGCAGTATTTT; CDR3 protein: CASSLGGGPTDTQYF
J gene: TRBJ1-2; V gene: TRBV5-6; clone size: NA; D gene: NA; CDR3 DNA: TGTGCCAGCAGCGGGGACAAGGGGAGCTATGGCTACACCTTC; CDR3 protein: CASSGDKGSYGYTF
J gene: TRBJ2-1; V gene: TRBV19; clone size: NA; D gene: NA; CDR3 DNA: TGTGCCAGTAGTACTCCTCAGGGTTATGAGCAGTTCTTC; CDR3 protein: CASSTPQGYEQFF
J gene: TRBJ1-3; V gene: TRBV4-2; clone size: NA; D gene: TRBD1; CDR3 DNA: TGTGCCAGCAGCCAAGCATGGGGACAGGGGGCGAGTGGAAACACCATATATTTT; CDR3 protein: CASSQAWGQGASGNTIYF
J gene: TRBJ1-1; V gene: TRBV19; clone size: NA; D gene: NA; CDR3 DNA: TGTGCCAGTAGTATACTTTTTGCTGGAGGCACCTTCACTGAAGCTTTCTTT; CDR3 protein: CASSILFAGGTFTEAFF
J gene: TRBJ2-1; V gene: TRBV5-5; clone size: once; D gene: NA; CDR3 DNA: TGTGCCAGCAGCTTGGCTCTAAATGAGCAGTTCTTC; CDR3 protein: CASSLALNEQFF
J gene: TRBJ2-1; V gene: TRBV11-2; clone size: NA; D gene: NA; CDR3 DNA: TGTGCCAGCAGCTCAGGAGGTGAGCAGTTCTTC; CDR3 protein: CASSSGGEQFF
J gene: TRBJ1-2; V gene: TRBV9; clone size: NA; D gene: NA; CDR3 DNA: TGTGCCAGCAGCGTAGTCCCGGGACACGAGGTCACCTTC; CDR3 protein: CASSVVPGHEVTF
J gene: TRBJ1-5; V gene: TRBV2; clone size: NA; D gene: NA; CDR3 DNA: TGTGCCAGCAGTGAGAGCGCACGGCTCCAGCATTTT; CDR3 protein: CASSESARLQHF
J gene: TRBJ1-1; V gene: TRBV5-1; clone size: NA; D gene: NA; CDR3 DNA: TGCGCCAGCAGCCGCCGGACGGGACAGAACACTGAAGCTTTCTTT; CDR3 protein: CASSRRTGQNTEAFF
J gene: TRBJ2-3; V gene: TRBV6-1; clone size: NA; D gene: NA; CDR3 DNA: TGTGCCAGCAGTGAAGCGAGAGATACGCAGTATTTT; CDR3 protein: CASSEARDTQYF
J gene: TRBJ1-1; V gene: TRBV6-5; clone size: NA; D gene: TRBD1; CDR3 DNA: TGTGCCAGCAGTTATGGGACAGCCACTGAAGCTTTCTTT; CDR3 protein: CASSYGTATEAFF
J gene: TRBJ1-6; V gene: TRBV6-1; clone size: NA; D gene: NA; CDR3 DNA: TGTGCCAGCAGTCAAGCGCGGGTTACTTATTCACCCCTCCACTTT; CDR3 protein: CASSQARVTYSPLHF
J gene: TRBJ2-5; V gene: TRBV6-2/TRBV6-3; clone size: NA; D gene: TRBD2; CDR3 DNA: TGTGCCAGCAGTCCGGGACTTCTCGGGGGGGAGACCCAGTACTTC; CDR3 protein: CASSPGLLGGETQYF
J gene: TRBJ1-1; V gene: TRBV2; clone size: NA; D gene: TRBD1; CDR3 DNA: TGTGCCAAAATCGGACAGGGTCAAACTGAAGCTTTCTTT; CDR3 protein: CAKIGQGQTEAFF
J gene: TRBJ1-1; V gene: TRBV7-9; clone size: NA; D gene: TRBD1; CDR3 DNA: TGTGCCAGCAGCTTATCGGACAGGGGGAGCACTGAAGCTTTCTTT; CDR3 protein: CASSLSDRGSTEAFF
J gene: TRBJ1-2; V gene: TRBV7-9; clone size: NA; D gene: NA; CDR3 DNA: TGTGCCAGCAGCTTAGAATTTGCGGGCTACACCTTC; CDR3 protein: CASSLEFAGYTF
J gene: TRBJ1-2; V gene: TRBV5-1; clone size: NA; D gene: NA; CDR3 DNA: TGCGCCAGCAGCTCGTCGGCGGGAGACGGCTACACCTTC; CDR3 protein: CASSSSAGDGYTF
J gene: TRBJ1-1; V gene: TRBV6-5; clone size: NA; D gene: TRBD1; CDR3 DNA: TGTGCCAGCAGTAGGGGGACAGGGGAAATCACTGAAGCTTTCTTT; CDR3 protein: CASSRGTGEITEAFF
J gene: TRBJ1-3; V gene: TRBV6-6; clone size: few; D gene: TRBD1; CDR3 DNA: TGTGCCAGCAGCTTTCAGGGGGCAAATACCCCTCGTTCTGGAAACACCATATATTTT; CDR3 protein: CASSFQGANTPRSGNTIYF
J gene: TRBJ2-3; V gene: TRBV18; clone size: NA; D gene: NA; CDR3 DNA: TGTGCCAGCTCGTCCACAGGGACGGAAACAGATACGCAGTATTTT; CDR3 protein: CASSSTGTETDTQYF
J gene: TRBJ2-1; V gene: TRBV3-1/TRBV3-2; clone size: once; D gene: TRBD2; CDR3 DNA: TGTGCCAGCAGCCCCTGGGCAGCGGGGGGCGATGAGCAGTTCTTC; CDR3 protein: CASSPWAAGGDEQFF
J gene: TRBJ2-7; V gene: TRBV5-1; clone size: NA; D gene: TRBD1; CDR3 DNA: TGCGCCAGCAGCTGGGGACAGTCGTACGAGCAGTACTTC; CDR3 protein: CASSWGQSYEQYF
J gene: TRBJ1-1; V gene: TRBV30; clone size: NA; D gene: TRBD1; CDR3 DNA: TGTGCCTGGAGTGACAGGGGGATTCAAGCTTTCTTT; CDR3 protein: CAWSDRGIQAFF
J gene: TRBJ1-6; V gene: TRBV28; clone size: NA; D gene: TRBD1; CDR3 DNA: TGTGCCAGCGGGGATGAGACAGGGGAAGGTTCACCCCTCCACTTT; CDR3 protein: CASGDETGEGSPLHF
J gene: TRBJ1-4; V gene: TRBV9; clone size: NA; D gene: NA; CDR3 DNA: TGTGCCAGCAGCGTCTCCCCAACTAATGAAAAACTGTTTTTT; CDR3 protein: CASSVSPTNEKLFF
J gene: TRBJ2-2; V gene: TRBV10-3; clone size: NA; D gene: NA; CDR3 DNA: TGTGCCATCACCCCTAATGGGGGGGGGCCGGCCGGGGAGCTGTTTTTT; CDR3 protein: CAITPNGGGPAGELFF
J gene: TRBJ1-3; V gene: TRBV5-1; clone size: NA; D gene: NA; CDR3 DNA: TGCGCCAGCAGCCGAGAGACTGGAAACACCATATATTTT; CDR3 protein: CASSRETGNTIYF
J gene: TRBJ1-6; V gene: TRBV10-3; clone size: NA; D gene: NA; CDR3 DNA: TGTGCCATCAGTGAGGGGACATTAGACTCGGGTTCACCCCTCCACTTT; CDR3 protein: CAISEGTLDSGSPLHF
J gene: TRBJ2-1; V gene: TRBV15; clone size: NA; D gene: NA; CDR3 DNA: TGTGCCACCAGCACGTCCCGGGACTTCTACAATGAGCAGTTCTTC; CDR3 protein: CATSTSRDFYNEQFF
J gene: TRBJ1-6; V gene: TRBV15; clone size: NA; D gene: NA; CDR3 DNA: TGTGCCACCAGCAGAAGGCAGGGAAGTTCACCCCTCCACTTT; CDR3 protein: CATSRRQGSSPLHF